The T cell receptor beta chain under discussion was sequenced for a study of OX40 agonist ivuxolimab in advanced cancers. For the study at large: Averaging 60 years in age, with a range of 23 to 79, the cohort was about 86% male. Participants could have had prior anti-PD-1, anti-PD-L1 or anti-CTLA-4 therapy, and around 43% had some.

A note on this clone: Its antigen is undetermined.

Germline V gene lookup returns CDR1 MNHEY and CDR2 SVGAGI. The CDR3 is 14 residues long. V lost 6 bases to trimming and J lost 5 bases, with 16 bases between them. Measured with immunoSEQ multiplex PCR; TCRdb has only the in-frame clones, and not every one. The sample consists of tens of thousands of clones, around 90% of them appearing once. Study-level points and caveats: Some nonresponders likewise displayed low normalized T-cell clonal expansion.

This specimen consisted of CD4+ or CD8+ T cells sorted from blood, obtained in a trial of the OX40 agonist ivuxolimab. This receptor was taken from an adult with an advanced solid tumor such as melanoma, head and neck, liver or kidney cancer. The chain has TRBV6-5 and TRBJ1-2; D is ambiguous. CDR3: CASRLTASAYGYTF. The CDR3, as DNA: TGTGCCAGCAGATTAACAGCTTCTGCATATGGCTACACCTTC.